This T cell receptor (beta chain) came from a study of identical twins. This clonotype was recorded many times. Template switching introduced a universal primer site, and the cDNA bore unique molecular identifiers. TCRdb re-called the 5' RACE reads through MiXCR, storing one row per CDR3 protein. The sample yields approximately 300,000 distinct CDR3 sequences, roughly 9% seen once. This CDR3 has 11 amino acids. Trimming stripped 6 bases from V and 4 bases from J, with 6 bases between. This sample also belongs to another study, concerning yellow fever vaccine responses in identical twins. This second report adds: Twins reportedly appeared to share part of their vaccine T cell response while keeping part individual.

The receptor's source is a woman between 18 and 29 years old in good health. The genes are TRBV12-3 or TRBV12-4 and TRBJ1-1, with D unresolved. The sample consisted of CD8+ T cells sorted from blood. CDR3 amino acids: CASSPLTEAFF. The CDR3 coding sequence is TGTGCCAGCAGCCCCCTCACTGAAGCTTTCTTT.